Below, 32 T cell receptor beta chains from the same sample are listed, as sequenced in a study of shared clonotypes between healthy human individuals. TCRdb keeps only in-frame clones here, not all; method: immunoSEQ multiplex PCR. Among some 1,600,000 clones listed, approximately 98% were seen once. Sequenced input: naive CD4+ T cells sorted from blood. Subset indicated: CD45RA+ positively selected. The origin of the receptors is a man aged 25-45 years in good health.

This chain connects TRBV29-1 to TRBJ2-2, with TRBD1 matching 11 bases. The CDR3 totals 14 residues. Germline-derived CDR1 and CDR2 are SQVTM and ANQGSEA. The ends lost 6 bases at V and 7 bases at J; junction bases unmatched: 7. The CDR3 protein is CSVRDRGFGGELFF. The DNA of the CDR3 is TGCAGCGTAAGGGACAGGGGGTTTGGCGGGGAGCTGTTTTTT.

About this clone: A read error may produce the germline difference seen at one junction end. The rearrangement uses TRBV7-7 and TRBJ2-2, with 9 bases that match TRBD2. Germline V gene lookup returns CDR1 SSHAT and CDR2 FNYEAQ (reference sequence). The CDR3 covers 17 residues. The CDR3 loop is CASSLSLAGFDTGELFF. The CDR3 DNA sequence: TGTGCTAGCAGCCTTAGTCTAGCGGGATTCGACACCGGGGAGCTGTTTTTT.

V is TRBV5-1 and J is TRBJ2-7, with TRBD1 as a possible D gene (5 bases). Germline loops: CDR1 SGHRS, CDR2 YFSETQ. The V gene lost 1 base and the J gene lost 4 bases, with 15 bases spanning the gap. This CDR3 is built from 15 residues. CDR3 region: CASSLQGSAPYEQYF. The DNA of the CDR3 is TGCGCCAGCAGCTTGCAGGGATCCGCTCCTTACGAGCAGTACTTC. Together with reference TRBV5-1 and TRBJ2-7, the CDR3 gives the full variable domain: KAGVTQTPRYLIKTRGQQVTLSCSPISGHRSVSWYQQTPGQGLQFLFEYFSETQRNKGNFPGRFSGRQFSNSRSEMNVSTLELGDSALYLCASSLQGSAPYEQYFGPGTRLTVT.

This chain uses TRBV12-5 with TRBJ2-2; 8 positions match TRBD2. The CDR3 is 17 amino acids. The V and J ends lost 0 bases and 6 bases, in that order; junction bases with no gene match: 9. Germline lookup yields CDR1 LGHNT and CDR2 FRNRAP. The chain's CDR3 is CASGLVLKRESSGELFF. CDR3 bases: TGTGCTAGTGGTTTGGTACTTAAGCGGGAGTCCTCCGGGGAGCTGTTTTTT.

This clone occurred once. This rearrangement joins TRBV27 to TRBJ2-7, with 7 bases identical to TRBD1. V was pared by 4 bases and J by 5 bases, with 8 bases of the junction left unmatched. Germline V gene lookup returns CDR1 MNHEY and CDR2 SMNVEV (reference sequence). This CDR3 is 14 amino acids long. The DNA for the CDR3 is TGTGCCAGCAGTTCTTGGACAGGTCCCCACGAGCAGTACTTC. This gives the protein CASSSWTGPHEQYF.

V usage is TRBV14 and J usage is TRBJ2-1; the match to TRBD1 covers 7 bases. Germline values: CDR1 SGHDN, CDR2 FVKESK. Trimming took 4 bases from V and 0 from J; bases not matched to a gene: 3. The CDR3 is made up of 15 amino acids. In nucleotides, the CDR3 is TGTGCCAGCAGCCTTGACAGGGACTCCTACAATGAGCAGTTCTTC. The encoded protein is CASSLDRDSYNEQFF.

The chain links TRBV7-2 to TRBJ2-1; the match to TRBD2 covers 10 bases. V trimming: 2 bases; J trimming: 5 bases; junction bases outside the gene matches: 12. The germline V gene encodes CDR1 SGHTA and CDR2 FQGNSA. The CDR3 consists of 18 residues. The CDR3 spells CASSLLGLAGVGNNEQFF. CDR3 nucleotides: TGTGCCAGCAGCTTATTAGGGCTAGCGGGAGTGGGAAACAATGAGCAGTTCTTC.

The CDR3 region has the DNA TGTGCCAGCAGCCTCCGAGACGATCGCATCACCTTC. Amino acids: CASSLRDDRITF. The chain couples TRBV9 to TRBJ1-2; the D is unclear. Looked up from germline, CDR1 is SGDLS and CDR2 is YYNGEE. The germline V and J ends were trimmed by 4 bases and 13 bases, with 17 bases remaining between them. The CDR3 runs 12 residues. Complete variable domain (other parts from reference TRBV9 and TRBJ1-2): DSGVTQTPKHLITATGQRVTLRCSPRSGDLSVYWYQQSLDQGLQFLIQYYNGEERAKGNILERFSAQQFPDLHSELNLSSLELGDSALYFCASSLRDDRITFGSGTRLTVV.

The rearrangement links TRBV7-8 to TRBJ2-3; D is perhaps TRBD1 (6 bases). The CDR3 is 16 residues long. The V end lost 5 bases, the J end lost 2 bases, and 17 bases lay between the germline ends. Germline V lookup: CDR1 SGHVS, CDR2 FQNEAQ. DNA of the CDR3: TGTGCCAGCAGCCCAAAGACAGGCCTTAACACAGATACGCAGTATTTT. Its translation: CASSPKTGLNTDTQYF.

The chain combines TRBV5-1 with TRBJ2-5, with 12 bases fitting TRBD1. V lost 4 bases and J lost 6; bases outside the gene matches: 4. The CDR3 consists of 14 residues. Germline-derived CDR1 and CDR2 are SGHRS and YFSETQ. CDR3 sequence: CASSLGTGGQTQYF. In nucleotides, the CDR3 is TGCGCCAGCAGCCTCGGGACAGGGGGCCAGACCCAGTACTTC.

The chain couples TRBV28 to TRBJ2-1, with TRBD1 identical over 8 bases. Germline V gene lookup returns CDR1 MDHEN and CDR2 SYDVKM. This CDR3 is built from 14 residues. The V gene end was trimmed by 6 bases and the J gene end by 7 bases; junction bases not matched to a gene: 8. In DNA form, the CDR3 reads TGTGCCAGCAGGCCCCTGGGACAGGCAAATGAGCAGTTCTTC. Translating gives CASRPLGQANEQFF.

V gene TRBV28 combines with J gene TRBJ1-2, with 11 bases matching TRBD1. From germline, CDR1 is MDHEN and CDR2 SYDVKM. The CDR3 is 14 amino acids. V shed 0 bases, J shed 8 bases, and the junction held 2 bases outside the gene matches. The CDR3 spells CASSLWDRGQGYTF. The CDR3 DNA reads TGTGCCAGCAGTTTATGGGACAGGGGGCAAGGCTACACCTTC.

This clone was seen a few times. This chain connects TRBV14 to TRBJ1-2; no firm D call. Germline V gene lookup returns CDR1 SGHDN and CDR2 FVKESK. The CDR3 covers 15 residues. V was cut by 3 bases and J by 4 bases, with 15 bases left in between. CDR3 in amino acids: CASSQGRGLGYGYTF. In DNA, the CDR3 is TGTGCCAGCAGCCAGGGGAGAGGCCTCGGCTATGGCTACACCTTC.

The gene calls are TRBV9 and TRBJ2-1; no firm D call. V was pared by 0 bases and J by 8 bases, with 12 bases between. Germline V gene data show CDR1 as SGDLS and CDR2 as YYNGEE. This CDR3 contains 14 residues. CDR3 coding DNA: TGTGCCAGCAGCGTAGGACCCCCCCGTGATGAGCAGTTCTTC. Protein product: CASSVGPPRDEQFF.

Notes on this clone: The same CDR3 arises from other DNA sequences in this sample as well. The chain combines TRBV7-2 with TRBJ2-7, with D uncertain. V gave up 5 bases and J gave up 0 bases, with 5 bases separating them. CDR1 SGHTA and CDR2 FQGNSA come from the germline V gene. This CDR3 comprises 12 residues. The CDR3 sequence: CASSPGSYEQYF. The CDR3 bases are TGTGCCAGCAGCCCCGGCTCCTACGAGCAGTACTTC.

J is TRBJ1-5 and V is TRBV7-9; perhaps TRBD1 as D (5 bases). V was pared by 3 bases and J by 0 bases, with 12 bases between. Looked up from germline, CDR1 is SEHNR and CDR2 is FQNEAQ (reference sequence). The CDR3 runs 16 residues. Written as DNA, the CDR3 is TGTGCCAGCAGCTTTGACTGGGACGATAGCAATCAGCCCCAGCATTTT. Encoded protein: CASSFDWDDSNQPQHF.

The V call is TRBV18, the J call TRBJ2-1; TRBD2 matches 7 bases. Losses at the gene ends were 2 bases for V and 0 bases for J; bases not matched to a gene: 7. CDR3 length equals 17 residues. Looked up from germline, CDR1 is KGHSH and CDR2 is LQKENI. As DNA, the CDR3 is TGTGCCAGCTCACCATTGGTAGGCGGGAGCTCCTACAATGAGCAGTTCTTC. Translation gives CASSPLVGGSSYNEQFF.

This clone was detected only once. The DNA of the CDR3 is TGCGCCAGCAGCCAGTCTGGGACTAGCTCCTACAATGAGCAGTTCTTC. It is translated as CASSQSGTSSYNEQFF. The V call is TRBV4-3, the J call TRBJ2-1; 8 bases are shared with TRBD2. V lost 3 bases to trimming and J lost 0 bases; unmatched junction nucleotides: 4. From germline, CDR1 is LGHNA and CDR2 YSLEER. The CDR3 consists of 16 residues.

A single count supports this clone. J is TRBJ1-1 and V is TRBV18, with 9 bases aligning to TRBD1. Trimming cost V 5 bases and J 3 bases; bases outside gene matches: 13. Germline CDR1 and CDR2: KGHSH and LQKENI. This CDR3 is 17 amino acids long. The CDR3 protein is CASSGTTGGIGYTEAFF. CDR3 sequence (DNA): TGTGCCAGCTCAGGGACTACAGGGGGCATAGGGTACACTGAAGCTTTCTTT.

The chain joins TRBV18 to TRBJ2-1; maybe TRBD2 (5 bases). Trimming removed 3 bases from V and 0 bases from J, with 15 bases in between. Germline V gene lookup returns CDR1 KGHSH and CDR2 LQKENI. There are 17 residues in the CDR3. Here the CDR3 reads CASSPSKGSGSYNEQFF. The DNA for the CDR3 is TGTGCCAGCTCACCCTCCAAAGGGAGTGGCTCCTACAATGAGCAGTTCTTC.

V gene TRBV11-2 combines with J gene TRBJ2-1, with 13 nucleotides matching TRBD2. The trim removed 5 bases at V and 7 bases at J, leaving 5 bases unmatched. The V gene's germline CDR1 is SGHAT and CDR2 FQNNGV. The length of the CDR3 is 15 residues. CDR3 nucleotide sequence: TGTGCCAGCAGCCGGGCGACTAGCGGGAGGAATGAGCAGTTCTTC. Its protein is CASSRATSGRNEQFF. The complete variable domain, with remaining parts taken from reference TRBV11-2 and TRBJ2-1, reads EAGVAQSPRYKIIEKRQSVAFWCNPISGHATLYWYQQILGQGPKLLIQFQNNGVVDDSQLPKDRFSAERLKGVDSTLKIQPAKLEDSAVYLCASSRATSGRNEQFFGPGTRLTVL.

The V call is TRBV5-4, the J call TRBJ2-1; D is uncertain. In germline, CDR1 is SGHNT, CDR2 YYREEE (reference sequence). The length of the CDR3 is 12 residues. Trimming removed 2 bases from V and 6 bases from J, with 6 bases in between. CDR3 nucleotides: TGTGCCAGCAGCTTCCCCGGCAATGAGCAGTTCTTC. Protein product: CASSFPGNEQFF.

The CDR3 protein is CASSLALRAGGSGEQFF. The CDR3 coding sequence is TGCGCCAGCAGCTTGGCCCTCCGAGCGGGAGGGTCCGGTGAGCAGTTCTTC. The V and J genes are TRBV5-1 and TRBJ2-1, with TRBD2 matching 10 bases. Germline CDR1 and CDR2: SGHRS and YFSETQ. V lost 0 bases to trimming and J lost 9 bases; unmatched junction nucleotides: 12. CDR3 length equals 17 residues.

This sequence joins TRBV5-1 and TRBJ2-5, with D uncertain. Germline lookup yields CDR1 SGHRS and CDR2 YFSETQ. The V gene lost 4 bases and the J gene lost 1 base, with 5 bases spanning the gap. CDR3 length: 12 amino acids. CDR3 DNA: TGCGCCAGCAGCATTCGCCAAGAGACCCAGTACTTC. Protein sequence: CASSIRQETQYF. Full variable domain (remainder filled in from reference TRBV5-1 and TRBJ2-5): KAGVTQTPRYLIKTRGQQVTLSCSPISGHRSVSWYQQTPGQGLQFLFEYFSETQRNKGNFPGRFSGRQFSNSRSEMNVSTLELGDSALYLCASSIRQETQYFGPGTRLLVL.

Concerning this clone itself: Other DNA sequences in the same sample also yield this CDR3. The chain couples TRBV18 to TRBJ2-5; 7 nucleotides align to TRBD1. Per the germline V gene, CDR1 is KGHSH and CDR2 is LQKENI. The CDR3 length is 15 residues. Trimming cost V 0 bases and J 2 bases; bases outside gene matches: 3. The CDR3 spells CASSPPGQSQETQYF. In DNA, the CDR3 is TGTGCCAGCTCACCACCGGGACAGTCACAAGAGACCCAGTACTTC.

This chain links TRBV6-1 with TRBJ1-5, with D unclear. V lost 6 bases and J 1 base, leaving 10 bases between the germline ends. CDR1 is MNHNS, CDR2 SASEGT, per germline. This CDR3 contains 14 residues. CDR3 residues: CASRRDPSNQPQHF. CDR3 in DNA: TGTGCCAGCAGAAGAGACCCAAGCAATCAGCCCCAGCATTTT.

The genes are TRBV5-1 and TRBJ1-1; no firm D call. The V end was cut by 0 bases, the J end by 4 bases, with 13 bases between. Germline V gene lookup returns CDR1 SGHRS and CDR2 YFSETQ. CDR3 size: 15 residues. The CDR3 here is CASSLDAGRGTEAFF. The CDR3 nucleotides are TGCGCCAGCAGCTTGGACGCAGGCCGCGGCACTGAAGCTTTCTTT.

The sample holds one count of this clone. This chain joins TRBV18 and TRBJ2-2, with a weak D call TRBD1 (5 bases). CDR1 is KGHSH and CDR2 is LQKENI in the germline V gene. The CDR3 spans 13 residues. Trimming stripped 1 base from V and 7 bases from J, with 7 bases between. The CDR3 coding sequence is TGTGCCAGCTCACCACAGGGGCACGGGGAGCTGTTTTTT. It encodes CASSPQGHGELFF.

The chain couples TRBV28 to TRBJ2-2; possible D gene TRBD2, 5 bases. V lost 6 bases and J 5 bases, leaving 19 bases between the germline ends. CDR1 is MDHEN and CDR2 is SYDVKM in the germline V gene. CDR3 size: 16 residues. CDR3 amino acids: CASRPLRVTGTGELFF. As DNA, the CDR3 is TGTGCCAGCAGACCCCTCCGGGTCACGGGGACCGGGGAGCTGTTTTTT.

This chain links TRBV14 with TRBJ2-7, with 10 bases matching TRBD2. This CDR3 spans 15 amino acids. V dropped 4 bases and J dropped 3; count of bases not matched to a gene: 6. The germline CDR1 and CDR2 sequences are SGHDN and FVKESK. In nucleotides, the CDR3 is TGTGCCAGCAGCCTGAATAGCGGGAGGATCTACGAGCAGTACTTC. Amino acid sequence: CASSLNSGRIYEQYF.

This clone was detected only once. The CDR3 nucleotides are TGTGCCAGCAGCCTGGACAGAGTGAAGACCCAGTACTTC. Translation: CASSLDRVKTQYF. The chain is built from TRBV11-2 and TRBJ2-5; D is possibly TRBD1 (6 bases). Germline CDR1 and CDR2: SGHAT and FQNNGV. The length of the CDR3 is 13 residues. V shed 5 bases and J shed 6 bases, with 13 bases lying between them.

This chain uses TRBV19 with TRBJ1-5; perhaps TRBD1 as D (5 bases). The germline V gene has CDR1 LNHDA and CDR2 SQIVND (reference sequence). Between the trimmed V and J ends, which lost 5 bases and 7 bases, there was a span of 18 bases. The CDR3 spans 15 residues. CDR3 residues: CASSSPGVAGQPQHF. The DNA for the CDR3 is TGTGCCAGTAGTTCTCCGGGAGTCGCAGGGCAGCCCCAGCATTTT.